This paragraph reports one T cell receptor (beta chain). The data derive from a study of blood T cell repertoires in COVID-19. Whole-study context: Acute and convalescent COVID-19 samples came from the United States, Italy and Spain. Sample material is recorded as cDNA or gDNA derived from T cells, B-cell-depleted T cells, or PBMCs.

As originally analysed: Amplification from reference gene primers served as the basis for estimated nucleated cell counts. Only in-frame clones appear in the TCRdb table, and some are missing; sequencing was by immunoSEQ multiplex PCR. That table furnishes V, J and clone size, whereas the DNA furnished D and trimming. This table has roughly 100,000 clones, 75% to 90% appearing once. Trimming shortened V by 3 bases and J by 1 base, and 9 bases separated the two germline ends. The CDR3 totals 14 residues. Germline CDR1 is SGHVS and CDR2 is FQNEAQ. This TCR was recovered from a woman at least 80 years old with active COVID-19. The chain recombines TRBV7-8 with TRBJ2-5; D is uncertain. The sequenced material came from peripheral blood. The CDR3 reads CASSFGSAQETQYF. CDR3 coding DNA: TGTGCCAGCAGCTTCGGGTCCGCCCAAGAGACCCAGTACTTC.